This T cell receptor (beta chain) was sequenced for a study of cytomegalovirus exposure and HLA in healthy donors. Study overall: The Caucasian-associated ancestry cluster contained about 80% of the approximately 410 genotyped donors.

PCR primers comprised 60 Vbeta and 13 Jbeta primers. Sequencing used immunoSEQ multiplex PCR; TCRdb keeps in-frame clones, though not all of them. The table shows 100,000 to 150,000 clones, with about four fifths occurring only once. Study results and limitations: Most TCRs appeared rarely, but some public TCRs recurred in many donors.

This clone was seen a few times. Antigen unknown. Sequencing was performed on PBMCs. This TCR was recovered from a woman aged 40 to 49 in good health and CMV-seronegative.

This CDR3 reads CASRLTGELFF. Written as DNA, the CDR3 is TGTGCCAGCAGACTCACCGGGGAGCTGTTTTTT. The chain joins TRBV2 to TRBJ2-2; D is unclear. The germline CDR1 and CDR2 sequences are SNHLY and FYNNEI. The CDR3 spans 11 residues. V lost 6 bases to trimming and J lost 4 bases, with 3 bases between them.